This TCR beta chain was sequenced in a study of T cell responses to AZD1222 COVID-19 vaccine. General study findings and limits: Spike-specific TCR breadth and depth both grew after two AZD1222 doses. CD4 TCRs linked to vaccination spanned spike, dominating at 160-218 and 743-854. Epitopes outside B.1.351 and B.1.1.7 mutated regions reportedly drew nearly half of spike TCRs. Donor demographics were predominantly white British with a female majority; clonal diversity may be underestimated.

A word on this clone: Its target is not known.

Sequencing used immunoSEQ multiplex PCR; TCRdb keeps in-frame clones, though not all of them. The table has roughly 120,000 clones, 85% to 90% seen once. The CDR3 length is 14 residues. The germline CDR1 and CDR2 sequences are SGHTA and FQGNSA. V was trimmed by 3 bases and J by 4 bases, leaving 10 bases between them. The origin of this receptor is an adult in good health. V gene TRBV7-2 combines with J gene TRBJ1-5; D is uncertain. The sample in question was peripheral blood, obtained on day 0 of AZD1222 vaccination. The chain's CDR3 is CASSLDQWNQPQHF. CDR3 in DNA: TGTGCCAGCAGCTTGGACCAATGGAATCAGCCCCAGCATTTT.